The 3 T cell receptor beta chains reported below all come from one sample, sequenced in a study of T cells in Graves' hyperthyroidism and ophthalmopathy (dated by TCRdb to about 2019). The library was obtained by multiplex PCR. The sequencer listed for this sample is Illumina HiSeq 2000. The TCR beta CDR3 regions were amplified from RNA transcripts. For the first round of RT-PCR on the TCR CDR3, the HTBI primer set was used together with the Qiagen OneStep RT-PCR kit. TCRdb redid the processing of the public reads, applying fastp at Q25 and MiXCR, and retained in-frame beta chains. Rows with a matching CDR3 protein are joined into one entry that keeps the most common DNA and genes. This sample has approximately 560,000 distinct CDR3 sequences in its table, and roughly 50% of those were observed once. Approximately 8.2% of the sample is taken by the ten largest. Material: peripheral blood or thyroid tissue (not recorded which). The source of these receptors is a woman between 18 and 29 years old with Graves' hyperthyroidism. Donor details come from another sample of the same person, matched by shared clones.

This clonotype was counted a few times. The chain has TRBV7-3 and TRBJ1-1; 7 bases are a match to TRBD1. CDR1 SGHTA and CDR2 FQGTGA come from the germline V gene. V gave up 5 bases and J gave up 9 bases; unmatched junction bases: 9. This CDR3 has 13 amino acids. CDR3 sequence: CASSETGTGKAFF. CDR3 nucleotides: TGTGCCAGCAGCGAGACAGGGACCGGGAAAGCTTTCTTT.

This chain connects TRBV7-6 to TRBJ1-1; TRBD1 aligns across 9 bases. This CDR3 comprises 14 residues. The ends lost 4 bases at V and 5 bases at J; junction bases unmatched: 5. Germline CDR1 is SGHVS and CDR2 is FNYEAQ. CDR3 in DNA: TGTGCCAGCAGCTCCGGGACAGGGTGGACTGAAGCTTTCTTT. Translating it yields CASSSGTGWTEAFF.

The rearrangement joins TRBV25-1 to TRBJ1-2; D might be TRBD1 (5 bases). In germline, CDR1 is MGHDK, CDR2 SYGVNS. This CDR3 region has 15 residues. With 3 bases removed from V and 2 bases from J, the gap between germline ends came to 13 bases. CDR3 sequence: CASSDPGGSNYGYTF. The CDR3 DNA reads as TGTGCCAGCAGTGATCCCGGGGGTTCGAACTATGGCTACACCTTC.